The 17 T cell receptor beta chains below all came from one sample that was sequenced in a study of technical replicates of blood from a few donors (dated 2017 in TCRdb). Preparation of the library involved the immunoSEQ multiplex PCR assay. TCRdb took over this immuneACCESS table, retaining in-frame rearrangements with V and J assigned. Such tables are incomplete; in checked studies, under half of the missing clones stem from an unresolved V gene, and the remainder is unexplained. The sample records about 73,000 clones, around 93% of which are singletons. Approximately 0.24% of the sample is held by the ten biggest clonotypes. Sequenced sample: T cells isolated from PBMCs. The receptors shown here come from a human donor in good health.

The chain is built from TRBV6-4 and TRBJ2-3; 11 bases fit TRBD2. Losses at the gene ends were 0 bases for V and 2 bases for J; bases not matched to a gene: 10. The CDR3 totals 19 residues. Germline CDR1 reads MRHNA; CDR2 reads SNTAGT. CDR3 DNA: TGTGCCAGCAGTGACTCTTTAGCGGGAGGGTCTAAATCCACAGATACGCAGTATTTT. Protein sequence: CASSDSLAGGSKSTDTQYF.

CDR3 region: CASSPLAGPTDTQYF. The CDR3 nucleotides read TGTGCCAGCTCCCCTCTAGCGGGGCCCACAGATACGCAGTATTTT. The chain uses TRBV18 and TRBJ2-3; 9 bases agree with TRBD2. The CDR3 runs to 15 residues. J lost 2 bases, V lost 6 bases, and 6 bases had no gene match. Per the germline V gene, CDR1 is KGHSH and CDR2 is LQKENI.

The DNA of the CDR3 is TGCGCCAGCAGCCTTTACCACCAGGAGGTGGAGGAGCAGTACTTC. It encodes CASSLYHQEVEEQYF. This chain joins TRBV4-1 and TRBJ2-7; perhaps TRBD2 as D (5 bases). The V end was cut by 4 bases, the J end by 7 bases, with 20 bases between. Germline lookup yields CDR1 MGHRA and CDR2 YSYEKL. The CDR3 contains 15 residues.

The chain carries TRBV11-2 and TRBJ2-5; 11 bases fit TRBD2. Germline V lookup: CDR1 SGHAT, CDR2 FQNNGV. CDR3 length: 16 residues. The junction had 11 bases not matched to a gene; V was cut back by 6 bases and J by 5 bases. The CDR3 loop is CASRTIAGGRVETQYF. CDR3 nucleotides: TGTGCCAGCAGGACTATAGCGGGAGGGCGTGTCGAGACCCAGTACTTC. Drawing the rest from reference TRBV11-2 and TRBJ2-5, the complete variable domain is EAGVAQSPRYKIIEKRQSVAFWCNPISGHATLYWYQQILGQGPKLLIQFQNNGVVDDSQLPKDRFSAERLKGVDSTLKIQPAKLEDSAVYLCASRTIAGGRVETQYFGPGTRLLVL.

The chain joins TRBV7-9 to TRBJ2-1, with TRBD2 identical over 8 bases. J lost 0 bases, V lost 5 bases, and 9 bases had no gene match. This CDR3 is 17 amino acids long. Germline loops: CDR1 SEHNR, CDR2 FQNEAQ (reference sequence). This chain's CDR3 is CASSLERGTSSYNEQFF. In DNA, the CDR3 is TGTGCCAGCAGCCTAGAGCGGGGGACGAGCTCCTACAATGAGCAGTTCTTC. Complete variable domain (other parts from reference TRBV7-9 and TRBJ2-1): DTGVSQNPRHKITKRGQNVTFRCDPISEHNRLYWYRQTLGQGPEFLTYFQNEAQLEKSRLLSDRFSAERPKGSFSTLEIQRTEQGDSAMYLCASSLERGTSSYNEQFFGPGTRLTVL.

The chain couples TRBV5-4 to TRBJ1-2; a possible D gene is TRBD1 (5 bases). Germline assignment: CDR1 SGHNT and CDR2 YYREEE (reference sequence). The length of the CDR3 is 14 residues. V lost 6 bases, J lost 5 bases, and 17 bases lay in between. CDR3 DNA sequence: TGTGCCAGCATTAATAGACAGAACACATATGGCTACACCTTC. Its translation: CASINRQNTYGYTF.

CDR3 nucleotides: TGCGCCAGCAGCTTGGCCCCTAGCGGGGCGAACACCGGGGAGCTGTTTTTT. This gives the protein CASSLAPSGANTGELFF. The chain has TRBV5-1 and TRBJ2-2, with 9 nucleotides matching TRBD2. CDR1 is SGHRS and CDR2 is YFSETQ in the germline V gene. The CDR3 extends over 17 amino acids. V trimming: 0 bases; J trimming: 0 bases; junction bases outside the gene matches: 3.

This chain joins TRBV6-1 and TRBJ1-1; possible D gene TRBD1, 6 bases. The CDR3 runs to 12 residues. The V and J ends lost 6 bases and 7 bases respectively, with 12 bases between them. In germline, CDR1 is MNHNS, CDR2 SASEGT. The CDR3 coding sequence is TGTGCCAGCAGGAACACAGGGAGTGAAGCTTTCTTT. This codes for CASRNTGSEAFF.

The chain employs TRBV7-7 and TRBJ2-5, with TRBD1 matching over 7 bases. This CDR3 has 14 residues. In germline, CDR1 is SSHAT, CDR2 FNYEAQ (reference sequence). The J segment lost 4 bases and the V segment lost 2 bases, leaving 4 bases of the junction unmatched. CDR3 amino acids: CASSLRGPAETQYF. CDR3 bases: TGTGCCAGCAGCTTAAGGGGGCCCGCAGAGACCCAGTACTTC. The full variable domain, completed using reference TRBV7-7 and TRBJ2-5, is GAGVSQSPRYKVTKRGQDVTLRCDPISSHATLYWYQQALGQGPEFLTYFNYEAQPDKSGLPSDRFSAERPEGSISTLTIQRTEQRDSAMYRCASSLRGPAETQYFGPGTRLLVL.

The chain uses TRBV9 and TRBJ1-2; D gene unclear. Trimming took 0 bases from V and 0 from J, leaving 9 bases between them. Germline V lookup: CDR1 SGDLS, CDR2 YYNGEE. CDR3 length: 15 amino acids. The CDR3 region has the DNA TGTGCCAGCAGCGTAGCCTCCACAGCTAACTATGGCTACACCTTC. Encoded protein: CASSVASTANYGYTF.

The CDR3 bases are TGTGCCAGCAGTCATGGGACTAGCGGGAGGATTCTTTACAATGAGCAGTTCTTC. This gives the protein CASSHGTSGRILYNEQFF. The V call is TRBV5-4, the J call TRBJ2-1; 15 positions agree with TRBD2. Losses at the gene ends were 5 bases for V and 4 bases for J; bases not matched to a gene: 10. CDR1 is SGHNT, CDR2 YYREEE, per germline (reference sequence). CDR3 length: 18 amino acids.

The CDR3 reads CASSSHFDRRAFF. As DNA, the CDR3 is TGTGCCAGCAGTTCCCACTTCGACAGGAGGGCTTTCTTT. The chain combines TRBV28 with TRBJ1-1, with a weak D call TRBD1 (6 bases). CDR1 is MDHEN and CDR2 is SYDVKM in the germline V gene. The CDR3 length is 13 residues. V gave up 4 bases and J gave up 11 bases, with 17 bases separating them. Full variable domain (outside the CDR3, taken from reference TRBV28 and TRBJ1-1): DVKVTQSSRYLVKRTGEKVFLECVQDMDHENMFWYRQDPGLGLRLIYFSYDVKMKEKGDIPEGYSVSREKKERFSLILESASTNQTSMYLCASSSHFDRRAFFGQGTRLTVV.

The rearrangement uses TRBV18 and TRBJ1-1; D remains ambiguous. CDR3 length: 15 residues. Germline CDR1 KGHSH, CDR2 LQKENI. Trimming took off 2 bases at V and 0 bases at J, with 10 bases between the two ends. Here the CDR3 reads CASSPSPVMNTEAFF. The DNA for the CDR3 is TGTGCCAGCTCACCATCACCGGTTATGAACACTGAAGCTTTCTTT.

In nucleotides, the CDR3 is TGTGCCAGCAGTGACAGGGGAGTTGAAGCTTTCTTT. Translated: CASSDRGVEAFF. The chain employs TRBV2 and TRBJ1-1; possible D gene TRBD1, 6 bases. Trimming took off 3 bases at V and 7 bases at J, with 9 bases between the two ends. CDR1 and CDR2 from the germline V gene are SNHLY and FYNNEI. The CDR3 is 12 amino acids.

This rearrangement joins TRBV19 to TRBJ2-7, with 7 nucleotides matching TRBD2. CDR1 LNHDA and CDR2 SQIVND come from the germline V gene (reference sequence). With 3 bases clipped from V and 2 bases from J, the junction kept 4 bases outside the gene matches. The CDR3 runs 14 residues. CDR3 in DNA: TGTGCCAGTAGTATGGGCCGGGGGGCCTACGAGCAGTACTTC. The encoded protein is CASSMGRGAYEQYF.

This clone is a singleton in its sample. The chain employs TRBV19 and TRBJ2-5, with 11 bases aligning to TRBD2. This CDR3 contains 15 residues. Germline values: CDR1 LNHDA, CDR2 SQIVND (reference sequence). With 1 base clipped from V and 4 bases from J, the junction kept 2 bases outside the gene matches. The CDR3 DNA sequence: TGTGCCAGTAGTATAGTAGCGGGAGGGACAGAGACCCAGTACTTC. This gives the protein CASSIVAGGTETQYF.

V gene TRBV25-1 combines with J gene TRBJ2-2, with 9 bases identical to TRBD1. From germline, CDR1 is MGHDK and CDR2 SYGVNS. The CDR3 is 15 amino acids. With V trimmed by 6 bases and J by 5 bases, 7 bases remained unmatched. The CDR3 sequence is CASRPDRGETGELFF. The CDR3 coding sequence is TGTGCCAGCAGGCCCGACAGGGGGGAGACCGGGGAGCTGTTTTTT. Looking up the rest from reference TRBV25-1 and TRBJ2-2 gives the full variable domain: EADIYQTPRYLVIGTGKKITLECSQTMGHDKMYWYQQDPGMELHLIHYSYGVNSTEKGDLSSESTVSRIRTEHFPLTLESARPSHTSQYLCASRPDRGETGELFFGEGSRLTVL.